These T cell receptor beta chains were read from a single sample in a study of CD8+CD57+ T cells in acquired aplastic anemia. TCRdb re-analysed the reads in MiXCR, keeping a single row per CDR3 protein. The sample carries fewer than 150,000 distinct CDR3 sequences, about 46% recorded once. What was sequenced was sorted CD4+, CD8+, or CD8+CD57+ T cells (not recorded which) from PBMCs. The receptors shown here come from a human donor in good health, serving as a control. CDR3s include the opening cysteine and the closing phenylalanine or tryptophan. The D gene is left open where the match is weak. Some rows have no size entry. The others give once, few or many, or a class for an expanded clone.

v_gene,d_gene,abundance,j_gene,CDR3nt,CDR3aa
TRBV29-1,TRBD1,.,TRBJ1-1,TGCAGTGCTAGAGAGGGGCCAGGGGGCTCTGAAGCTTTCTTT,CSAREGPGGSEAFF
TRBV20-1,.,.,TRBJ1-5,TGCAGTGTTCAGTCATATAGCAATCAGCCCCAGCATTTT,CSVQSYSNQPQHF
TRBV20-1,TRBD1,.,TRBJ2-7,TGCAGTGTTACCGGACAGGGTGGCAACGAGCAGTACTTC,CSVTGQGGNEQYF
TRBV5-1,TRBD2,many,TRBJ2-3,TGCGCCAGCAGCTTGGTTAGCGGGGACGATACGCAGTATTTT,CASSLVSGDDTQYF
TRBV12-3/TRBV12-4,.,many,TRBJ2-7,TGTGCCAGCAGTTTGTCCCTCCGGTTGGGGGAGCAGTACTTC,CASSLSLRLGEQYF
TRBV7-7,.,many,TRBJ1-1,TGTGCCAGCAGTCACAGGGTCGCTGAAGCTTTCTTT,CASSHRVAEAFF
TRBV9,.,.,TRBJ1-2,TGTGCCAGCAGCCCCCATGGGGGGAGCTATGGCTACACCTTC,CASSPHGGSYGYTF
TRBV19,.,.,TRBJ2-3,TGTGCCAGTAGTATCGGACAGTACCTCACAGATACGCAGTGTTTT,CASSIGQYLTDTQCF
TRBV7-6,TRBD1,many,TRBJ1-4,TGTGCCAGCAGTTTCGACAGGGGAGGAGAAAAACTGTTTTTT,CASSFDRGGEKLFF
TRBV20-1,.,.,TRBJ2-5,TGCAGTGCTAGAGGGGGCGTGGAGACCCAGTACTTC,CSARGGVETQYF
TRBV5-4,TRBD1,many,TRBJ1-1,TGTGCCAGCAGCCCCGGACAGGGGGCGCCCAAAGGCGACGCTGAAGCTTTCTTT,CASSPGQGAPKGDAEAFF
TRBV7-9,.,.,TRBJ1-2,TGTGCCAGCAGCTTCGCAGGGGATGGCTACACCTTC,CASSFAGDGYTF
TRBV15,TRBD2,.,TRBJ2-5,TGTGCCACCAGCAGAGATGAACTAGCGGGAGGGCAAGAGACCCAGTACTTC,CATSRDELAGGQETQYF
TRBV7-3,.,.,TRBJ2-1,TGTGCCAGCAGCGATGGTCGGGACACAGGGCAGTTCTTC,CASSDGRDTGQFF
TRBV29-1,.,many,TRBJ2-3,TGCAGCGCTAGTGGCGGTAGCACAGATACGCAGTATTTT,CSASGGSTDTQYF
TRBV6-5,.,many,TRBJ2-7,TGTGCCAGCAGTTACTCGACGCCCGGGGCGACCTACGAGCAGTACTTC,CASSYSTPGATYEQYF
TRBV13,TRBD1,many,TRBJ1-2,TGTGCCAGCAGCCCCCTGGACAGGCGTTACCCGAGCGGCTACACCTTC,CASSPLDRRYPSGYTF
TRBV4-2,TRBD2,.,TRBJ2-3,TGTGCCAGCAGTCGCTCTAGCGGGGGGGGGGGAGATACGCAGTATTTT,CASSRSSGGGGDTQYF
TRBV25-1,TRBD1,many,TRBJ2-3,TGTGCCAGCAGTGCACAGACAGGGGGTAAAACAGATACGCAGTATTTT,CASSAQTGGKTDTQYF
TRBV7-9,.,.,TRBJ2-7,TGTGCCAGCAGGGGAATAAAGGACGAGCAGTACTTC,CASRGIKDEQYF
TRBV15,TRBD2,.,TRBJ2-1,TGTGCCACCAGCAGTTTGACTCTTCTTACGGGGGGGTACAATGAGCAGTTCTTC,CATSSLTLLTGGYNEQFF
TRBV11-2,.,many,TRBJ2-1,TGTGCCAGCAGCCAACAGGACAGAGATTATTCCTACAATGAGCAGTTCTTC,CASSQQDRDYSYNEQFF